The TCR beta chain under discussion was sequenced for a study of blood T cell repertoires in COVID-19. This CDR3 spans 12 amino acids. The protocol was immunoSEQ multiplex PCR, while the TCRdb copy is restricted to in-frame clones and leaves out a portion. The sample has approximately 330,000 clones, 70% to 90% seen once. The genes are TRBV21-1 and TRBJ2-7; the table's D call, TRBD2, was not checked against the DNA. TRBV21-1 is assigned pseudogene status. This clonotype was sampled from a middle-aged woman with acute COVID-19. Source material: PBMCs or T cells enriched from blood (not recorded which). The CDR3 DNA is TGTGCCAGCAGCGGGAGGGGTTACGAGCAGTACTTC. The encoded protein is CASSGRGYEQYF.